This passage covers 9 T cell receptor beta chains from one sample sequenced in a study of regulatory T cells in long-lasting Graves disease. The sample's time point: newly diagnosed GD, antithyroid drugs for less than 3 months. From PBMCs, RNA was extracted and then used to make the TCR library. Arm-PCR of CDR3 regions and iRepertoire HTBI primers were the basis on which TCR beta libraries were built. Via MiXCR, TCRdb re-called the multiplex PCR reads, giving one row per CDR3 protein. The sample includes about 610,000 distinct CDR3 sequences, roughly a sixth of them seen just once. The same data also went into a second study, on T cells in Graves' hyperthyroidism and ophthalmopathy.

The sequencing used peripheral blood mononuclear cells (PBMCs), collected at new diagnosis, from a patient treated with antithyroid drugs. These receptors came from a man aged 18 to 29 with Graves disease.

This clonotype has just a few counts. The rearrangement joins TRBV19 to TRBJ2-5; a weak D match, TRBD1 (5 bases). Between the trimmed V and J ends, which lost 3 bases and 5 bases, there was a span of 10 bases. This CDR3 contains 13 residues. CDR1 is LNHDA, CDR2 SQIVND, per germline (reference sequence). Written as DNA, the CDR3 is TGTGCCAGTAGTATTGTGGACAAGGAGACCCAGTACTTC. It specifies CASSIVDKETQYF.

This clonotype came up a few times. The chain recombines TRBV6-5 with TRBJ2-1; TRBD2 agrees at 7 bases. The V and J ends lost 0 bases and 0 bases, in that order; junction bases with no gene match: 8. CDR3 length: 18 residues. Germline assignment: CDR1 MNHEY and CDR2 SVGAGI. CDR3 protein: CASSYSILAATSYNEQFF. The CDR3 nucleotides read TGTGCCAGCAGTTACTCGATCCTAGCGGCTACCTCCTACAATGAGCAGTTCTTC.

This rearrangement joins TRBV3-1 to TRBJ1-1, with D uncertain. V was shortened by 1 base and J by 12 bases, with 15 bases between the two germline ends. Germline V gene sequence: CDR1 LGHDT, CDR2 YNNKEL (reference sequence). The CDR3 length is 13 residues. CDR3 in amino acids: CASSQGPPLTTFF. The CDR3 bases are TGTGCCAGCAGCCAAGGACCTCCCCTCACCACTTTCTTT.

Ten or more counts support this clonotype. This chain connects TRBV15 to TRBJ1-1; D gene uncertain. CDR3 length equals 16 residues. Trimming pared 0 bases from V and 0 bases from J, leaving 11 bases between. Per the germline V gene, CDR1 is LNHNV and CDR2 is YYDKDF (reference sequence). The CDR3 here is CATSRDGRRMNTEAFF. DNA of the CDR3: TGTGCCACCAGCAGAGATGGGAGGAGGATGAACACTGAAGCTTTCTTT.

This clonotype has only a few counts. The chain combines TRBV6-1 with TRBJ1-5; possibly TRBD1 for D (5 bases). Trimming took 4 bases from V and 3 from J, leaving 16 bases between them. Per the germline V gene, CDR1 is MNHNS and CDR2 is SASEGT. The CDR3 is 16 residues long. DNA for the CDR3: TGTGCCAGCAGTGCTCGGCAGGGTGGTTCCAATCAGCCCCAGCATTTT. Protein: CASSARQGGSNQPQHF.

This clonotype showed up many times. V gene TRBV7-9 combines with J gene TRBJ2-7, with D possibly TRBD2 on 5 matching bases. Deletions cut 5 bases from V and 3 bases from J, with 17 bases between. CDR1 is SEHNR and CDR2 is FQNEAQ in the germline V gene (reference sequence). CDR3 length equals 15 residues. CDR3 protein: CASSRDEESIYEQYF. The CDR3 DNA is TGTGCCAGCAGCCGGGATGAAGAGTCAATCTACGAGCAGTACTTC.

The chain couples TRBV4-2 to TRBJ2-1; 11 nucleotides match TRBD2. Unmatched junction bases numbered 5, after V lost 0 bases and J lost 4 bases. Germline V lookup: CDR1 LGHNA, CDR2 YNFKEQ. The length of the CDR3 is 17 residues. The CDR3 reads CASSQEGSGRDYNEQFF. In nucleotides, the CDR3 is TGTGCCAGCAGCCAAGAGGGTAGCGGGAGGGATTACAATGAGCAGTTCTTC.

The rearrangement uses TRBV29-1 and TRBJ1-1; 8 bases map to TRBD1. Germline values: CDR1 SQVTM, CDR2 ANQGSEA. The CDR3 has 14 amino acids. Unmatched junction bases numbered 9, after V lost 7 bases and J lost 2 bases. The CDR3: CSAIRTGPNTEAFF. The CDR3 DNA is TGCAGCGCTATCAGGACAGGGCCAAACACTGAAGCTTTCTTT.

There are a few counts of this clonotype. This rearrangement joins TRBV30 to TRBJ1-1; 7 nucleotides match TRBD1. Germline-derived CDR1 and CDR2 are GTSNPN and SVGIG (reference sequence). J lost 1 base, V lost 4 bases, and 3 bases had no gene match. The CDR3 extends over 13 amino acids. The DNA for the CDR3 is TGTGCCTGGACTTGGACAGGGAACACTGAAGCTTTCTTT. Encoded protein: CAWTWTGNTEAFF.